The 18 T cell receptor beta chains in this list originate from one sample, sequenced in a study of blood T cell repertoires in COVID-19. Assay used: immunoSEQ multiplex PCR; TCRdb lists only in-frame clones, some missing. The sample gives some 160,000 clones, around 80% of which show up once; 15% to 20% is in the top ten. The sequencing sample was made of PBMCs or T cells enriched from blood (not recorded which). The receptors originated from a woman aged 65 to 85 in a cohort exposed to, infected with or recovered from COVID-19 (not recorded which).

V and J are TRBV19 and TRBJ2-1; 12 bases fit TRBD2. The germline gives CDR1 LNHDA, CDR2 SQIVND (reference sequence). Trimming cost V 3 bases and J 8 bases; bases outside gene matches: 11. The CDR3 runs to 17 residues. CDR3 coding DNA: TGTGCCAGTAGTATTCAAGGGGGACTAGCGGGCAGGGATGAGCAGTTCTTC. It specifies CASSIQGGLAGRDEQFF.

This chain links TRBV9 with TRBJ1-1, with D possibly being TRBD1 (5 bases). The CDR3 is made up of 14 amino acids. Germline CDR1 and CDR2: SGDLS and YYNGEE. V was trimmed by 0 bases and J by 4 bases, leaving 10 bases between them. Here the CDR3 reads CASSVVMGGTEAFF. CDR3 DNA sequence: TGTGCCAGCAGCGTAGTTATGGGGGGCACTGAAGCTTTCTTT. Combining the CDR3 with reference TRBV9 and TRBJ1-1 gives the whole variable domain DSGVTQTPKHLITATGQRVTLRCSPRSGDLSVYWYQQSLDQGLQFLIQYYNGEERAKGNILERFSAQQFPDLHSELNLSSLELGDSALYFCASSVVMGGTEAFFGQGTRLTVV.

This chain links TRBV5-5 with TRBJ2-1; 10 positions agree with TRBD2. There are 17 residues in the CDR3. J was trimmed by 3 bases and V by 1 base; bases with no gene match: 7. Germline V gene data show CDR1 as SGHKS and CDR2 as YYEKEE (reference sequence). CDR3 amino acids: CASSLFRGLAVYNEQFF. DNA of the CDR3: TGTGCCAGCAGCTTGTTCCGAGGACTAGCGGTCTACAATGAGCAGTTCTTC. Combining the CDR3 with reference TRBV5-5 and TRBJ2-1 gives the whole variable domain DAGVTQSPTHLIKTRGQQVTLRCSPISGHKSVSWYQQVLGQGPQFIFQYYEKEERGRGNFPDRFSARQFPNYSSELNVNALLLGDSALYLCASSLFRGLAVYNEQFFGPGTRLTVL.

The chain employs TRBV19 and TRBJ1-5; D perhaps matches TRBD1 (6 bases). The CDR3 contains 14 residues. V dropped 6 bases and J dropped 3 bases, with 12 bases sitting between them. Germline CDR1 LNHDA, CDR2 SQIVND (reference sequence). CDR3 coding DNA: TGTGCCAGTAGCCGAACAGGGTACAATCAGCCCCAGCATTTT. It is translated as CASSRTGYNQPQHF.

The rearrangement links TRBV7-2 to TRBJ1-2; 7 bases map to TRBD1. In germline, CDR1 is SGHTA, CDR2 FQGNSA. V was pared by 0 bases and J by 3 bases, with 4 bases of the junction left unmatched. The CDR3 has 15 residues. CDR3 nucleotide sequence: TGTGCCAGCAGCTTAGCTAGGGGGCTGTACTATGGCTACACCTTC. This sequence encodes CASSLARGLYYGYTF.

This chain connects TRBV9 to TRBJ2-7; possibly TRBD2 for D (6 bases). The CDR3 is 14 amino acids. Trimming stripped 1 base from V and 3 bases from J, with 11 bases between. Per germline, CDR1 SGDLS and CDR2 YYNGEE. DNA of the CDR3: TGTGCCAGCAGCGTAACTAGCTCCAACTACGAGCAGTACTTC. Residues: CASSVTSSNYEQYF.

V usage is TRBV15 and J usage is TRBJ1-2, with no clear D. This CDR3 region has 14 residues. Germline V gene lookup returns CDR1 LNHNV and CDR2 YYDKDF (reference sequence). Deletions cut 0 bases from V and 5 bases from J, with 10 bases between. In DNA form, the CDR3 reads TGTGCCACCAGCAGAGAGGCCGGGAGTTATGGCTACACCTTC. The encoded protein is CATSREAGSYGYTF.

The V call is TRBV3-1 (or the pseudogene TRBV3-2), the J call TRBJ1-3; D is perhaps TRBD1 (6 bases). This CDR3 region has 14 residues. V dropped 2 bases and J dropped 2 bases, with 7 bases sitting between them. Per the germline V gene, CDR1 is LGHDT and CDR2 is YNNKEL (reference sequence). CDR3 amino acids: CASSQTGTGNTIYF. The CDR3 DNA reads as TGTGCCAGCAGCCAAACAGGGACTGGAAACACCATATATTTT.

This chain links TRBV4-1 with TRBJ1-6; 10 positions agree with TRBD1. V lost 4 bases to trimming and J lost 7 bases; unmatched junction nucleotides: 4. This CDR3 comprises 15 residues. The germline CDR1 and CDR2 sequences are MGHRA and YSYEKL. The CDR3 DNA sequence: TGCGCCAGCAGCCCCACGGGACAGGGGAATTCACCCCTCCACTTT. This gives the protein CASSPTGQGNSPLHF.

This clone turned up a few times. V gene TRBV24-1 combines with J gene TRBJ2-1, with 10 bases that match TRBD2. The germline V gene has CDR1 KGHDR and CDR2 SFDVKD. V lost 9 bases and J lost 1; bases outside the gene matches: 14. The CDR3 has 18 amino acids. CDR3 nucleotides: TGTGCCACCCTGAAACTAAGCGGGAGGGCCGTATCCTACAATGAGCAGTTCTTC. Translated: CATLKLSGRAVSYNEQFF.

This clone was seen a handful of times. The chain uses TRBV18 and TRBJ2-7, with TRBD2 identical over 7 bases. The germline gives CDR1 KGHSH, CDR2 LQKENI. Trimming cost V 3 bases and J 4 bases; bases outside gene matches: 6. The CDR3 runs 14 residues. In DNA, the CDR3 is TGTGCCAGCTCACCCGCGGGAGAAGTGTACGAGCAGTACTTC. Its translation: CASSPAGEVYEQYF.

The chain employs TRBV12-3 or TRBV12-4 and TRBJ1-2, with a tentative D call TRBD1 (6 bases). The CDR3 contains 13 residues. The V end lost 5 bases, the J end lost 4 bases, and 11 bases lay between the germline ends. Written as DNA, the CDR3 is TGTGCCAGCAGTGCTGGACAGCTCTATGGCTACACCTTC. The encoded protein is CASSAGQLYGYTF.

CDR3 coding DNA: TGTGCCATCAGAGGACAGGGAAACACTGAAGCTTTCTTT. Translation gives CAIRGQGNTEAFF. The rearrangement links TRBV10-3 to TRBJ1-1; TRBD1 matches at 8 bases. V was clipped by 6 bases and J by 2 bases; unmatched bases: 2. The germline V gene has CDR1 ENHRY and CDR2 SYGVKD. CDR3 length: 13 amino acids.

This clone was counted a few times. The chain has TRBV7-2 and TRBJ1-3; TRBD1 matches at 7 bases. V was clipped by 1 base and J by 4 bases; unmatched bases: 7. The CDR3 runs to 16 residues. Germline-derived CDR1 and CDR2 are SGHTA and FQGNSA. The CDR3 region is CASSLELAGGGNTIYF. The CDR3 bases are TGTGCCAGCAGCTTAGAATTGGCAGGGGGAGGAAACACCATATATTTT.

This rearrangement joins TRBV7-2 to TRBJ2-2; TRBD2 matches at 10 bases. The CDR3 contains 17 residues. The junction had 6 bases not matched to a gene; V was cut back by 3 bases and J by 2 bases. The germline gives CDR1 SGHTA, CDR2 FQGNSA. CDR3 coding DNA: TGTGCCAGCAGCTTCCGAACTAGCGGGGCCAACACCGGGGAGCTGTTTTTT. Residues: CASSFRTSGANTGELFF.

The chain links TRBV28 to TRBJ1-2; D possibly corresponds to TRBD1 (6 bases). This CDR3 is 13 amino acids long. The V end was cut by 4 bases, the J end by 7 bases, with 13 bases between. Per the germline V gene, CDR1 is MDHEN and CDR2 is SYDVKM. The CDR3, as DNA: TGTGCCAGCAGTTCGGGGGGGCAGGCTGGCTACACCTTC. Protein product: CASSSGGQAGYTF.

V and J are TRBV24-1 and TRBJ2-5; TRBD1 matches at 9 bases. The germline CDR1 and CDR2 sequences are KGHDR and SFDVKD. The junction had 4 bases not matched to a gene; V was cut back by 2 bases and J by 4 bases. CDR3 length: 15 residues. In nucleotides, the CDR3 is TGTGCCACCAGTGATTATACAGGGGGCACAGAGACCCAGTACTTC. This codes for CATSDYTGGTETQYF.

This sequence joins TRBV28 and TRBJ1-6; 7 bases fit TRBD1. Losses at the gene ends were 6 bases for V and 0 bases for J; bases not matched to a gene: 5. The length of the CDR3 is 16 residues. Per germline, CDR1 MDHEN and CDR2 SYDVKM. As DNA, the CDR3 is TGTGCCAGCAGAAGGGACAGCAACTCCTATAATTCACCCCTCCACTTT. Amino acid sequence: CASRRDSNSYNSPLHF.